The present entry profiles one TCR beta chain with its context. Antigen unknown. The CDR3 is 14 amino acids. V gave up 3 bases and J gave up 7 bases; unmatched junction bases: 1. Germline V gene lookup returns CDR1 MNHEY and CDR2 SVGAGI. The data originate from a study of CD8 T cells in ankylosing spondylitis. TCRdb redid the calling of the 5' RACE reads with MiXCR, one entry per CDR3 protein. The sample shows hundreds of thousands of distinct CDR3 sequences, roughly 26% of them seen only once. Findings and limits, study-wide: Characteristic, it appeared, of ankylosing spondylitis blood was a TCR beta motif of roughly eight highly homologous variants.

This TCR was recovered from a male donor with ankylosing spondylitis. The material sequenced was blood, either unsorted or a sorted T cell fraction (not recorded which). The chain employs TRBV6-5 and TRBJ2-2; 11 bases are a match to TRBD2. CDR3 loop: CASSYSGRDGELFF. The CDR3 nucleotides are TGTGCCAGCAGTTATAGCGGGAGGGACGGGGAGCTGTTTTTT.